This passage covers 23 T cell receptor beta chains from one sample sequenced in a study of blood T cell repertoires in COVID-19. Method: immunoSEQ multiplex PCR; TCRdb's copy keeps in-frame clones and lacks some. The sample shows 250,000 to 350,000 clones, 89% of them seen only once. Sample: peripheral blood. These receptors were taken from a woman between 40 and 50 years old who had recovered from COVID-19.

This chain joins TRBV5-5 and TRBJ1-2; TRBD1 matches 8 bases. The ends lost 1 base at V and 4 bases at J; junction bases unmatched: 6. CDR3 length: 15 amino acids. Germline V lookup: CDR1 SGHKS, CDR2 YYEKEE (reference sequence). CDR3 residues: CASSLSGQGTYGYTF. CDR3 sequence (DNA): TGTGCCAGCAGCTTGAGCGGACAGGGTACCTATGGCTACACCTTC.

The chain links TRBV16 to TRBJ1-2; 7 bases map to TRBD1. Germline loops: CDR1 KGHSY, CDR2 FQNENV. This CDR3 has 15 amino acids. After removal of 4 bases from V and 6 bases from J, the junction contained 11 bases not matched to a gene. The CDR3 loop is CASSPWNGTANGYTF. CDR3 DNA sequence: TGTGCCAGCAGCCCATGGAACGGGACAGCGAATGGCTACACCTTC.

Written as DNA, the CDR3 is TGTGCCAGCAGCTTATCTGTTGACAATGAGCAGTTCTTC. Protein product: CASSLSVDNEQFF. This rearrangement joins TRBV11-3 to TRBJ2-1, with D uncertain. V lost 2 bases and J 5 bases, leaving 7 bases between the germline ends. Germline V CDR1 and CDR2: SGHNT, YENEEA. The CDR3 consists of 13 residues.

The CDR3 region has the DNA TGTGCCAGCAGCCATACGACCCAGGACAGCTATGGCTACACCTTC. Residues: CASSHTTQDSYGYTF. V usage is TRBV3-1 (or the pseudogene TRBV3-2) and J usage is TRBJ1-2; the D gene is possibly TRBD1 (6 bases). The CDR3 sequence is 15 residues long. Germline V lookup: CDR1 LGHDT, CDR2 YNNKEL (reference sequence). Trimming removed 3 bases at V and 4 bases at J, with 15 bases between.

This chain connects TRBV5-1 to TRBJ1-1; 7 bases are shared with TRBD1. The ends lost 4 bases at V and 7 bases at J; junction bases unmatched: 4. There are 12 residues in the CDR3. Germline V gives CDR1 SGHRS, CDR2 YFSETQ. CDR3 sequence (DNA): TGCGCCAGCAGCCCCGGGACAGTTGAAGCTTTCTTT. Protein: CASSPGTVEAFF.

The rearrangement joins TRBV11-3 to TRBJ2-1; D is possibly TRBD2 (6 bases). The CDR3 spans 14 residues. The germline V and J ends were trimmed by 1 base and 5 bases, with 9 bases remaining between them. Germline V gene data show CDR1 as SGHNT and CDR2 as YENEEA. The CDR3 nucleotides are TGTGCCAGCAGCTTAGCGGGAGTCGACAATGAGCAGTTCTTC. This codes for CASSLAGVDNEQFF.

V is TRBV27 and J is TRBJ2-2; D might be TRBD2 (6 bases). CDR3 length: 15 residues. Germline assignment: CDR1 MNHEY and CDR2 SMNVEV (reference sequence). The V end was cut by 5 bases, the J end by 6 bases, with 16 bases between. The CDR3 protein is CASSAGPSWSGELFF. The CDR3 DNA reads TGTGCCAGCAGTGCGGGACCGAGTTGGTCCGGGGAGCTGTTTTTT.

This clone showed up just once. J is TRBJ2-4 and V is TRBV5-1, with D maybe TRBD2 (6 bases). V gave up 0 bases and J gave up 0 bases, with 13 bases separating them. CDR1 and CDR2 from the germline V gene are SGHRS and YFSETQ. The length of the CDR3 is 17 residues. CDR3 residues: CASSLVASGPAKNIQYF. For the CDR3, the DNA is TGCGCCAGCAGCTTGGTTGCGAGCGGGCCAGCCAAAAACATTCAGTACTTC.

CDR3 region: CASSSQVEGSPLHF. In nucleotides, the CDR3 is TGTGCCAGCAGCTCCCAAGTCGAGGGTTCACCCCTCCACTTT. The chain recombines TRBV5-8 with TRBJ1-6; D unresolved. V was pared by 3 bases and J by 9 bases, with 13 bases between. Germline V gene lookup returns CDR1 SGHTS and CDR2 YDEGEE. The CDR3 extends over 14 amino acids.

This clone was counted only a few times. The gene calls are TRBV6-6 and TRBJ1-1, with a weak D call TRBD1 (6 bases). V lost 7 bases, J lost 5 bases, and 14 bases lay in between. The CDR3 runs to 13 residues. Germline loops: CDR1 MNHNY, CDR2 SVGAGI (reference sequence). The CDR3 reads CASKGQLGTEAFF. The DNA of the CDR3 is TGTGCCAGCAAAGGACAGTTGGGGACTGAAGCTTTCTTT.

This rearrangement joins TRBV30 to TRBJ1-6; D is undetermined. The V gene's germline CDR1 is GTSNPN and CDR2 SVGIG (reference sequence). The CDR3 totals 13 residues. Trimming cost V 3 bases and J 6 bases, with 9 bases left between them. Here the CDR3 reads CAWSVEGNSPLHF. For the CDR3, the DNA is TGTGCCTGGAGCGTAGAGGGTAATTCACCCCTCCACTTT. Drawing the rest from reference TRBV30 and TRBJ1-6, the complete variable domain is SQTIHQWPATLVQPVGSPLSLECTVEGTSNPNLYWYRQAAGRGLQLLFYSVGIGQISSEVPQNLSASRPQDRQFILSSKKLLLSDSGFYLCAWSVEGNSPLHFGNGTRLTVT.

The chain is built from TRBV12-3 or TRBV12-4 and TRBJ1-1, with D perhaps TRBD1 (6 bases). V was shortened by 6 bases and J by 1 base, with 9 bases between the two germline ends. The CDR3 sequence is 13 residues long. The DNA for the CDR3 is TGTGCCAGCAGGTTCAGGGGGAACACTGAAGCTTTCTTT. This gives the protein CASRFRGNTEAFF.

This chain links TRBV27 with TRBJ1-2; TRBD1 aligns across 8 bases. Trimming removed 7 bases from V and 8 bases from J; junction bases left unmatched: 6. Germline CDR1 reads MNHEY; CDR2 reads SMNVEV (reference sequence). CDR3 length: 12 residues. This CDR3 reads CASTTGVGGYTF. For the CDR3, the DNA is TGTGCCAGCACGACAGGGGTTGGAGGCTACACCTTC.

The chain links TRBV2 to TRBJ2-6; D is unresolved. Trimming removed 9 bases at V and 0 bases at J, with 12 bases between. The CDR3 totals 15 residues. Germline CDR1 and CDR2: SNHLY and FYNNEI. This chain's CDR3 is CASTLADSGANVLTF. The CDR3 bases are TGTGCCAGTACCCTCGCGGACTCTGGGGCCAACGTCCTGACTTTC.

The rearrangement links TRBV30 to TRBJ2-1; D is unresolved. CDR3 length: 12 amino acids. Per germline, CDR1 GTSNPN and CDR2 SVGIG (reference sequence). V lost 1 base and J 10 bases, leaving 11 bases between the germline ends. CDR3 bases: TGTGCCTGGAGTGAACAGATCGGCGAGCAGTTCTTC. This translates into CAWSEQIGEQFF.

Here the CDR3 DNA reads TGTGCCACCAGTGATTTGCCAGGGAGGAACAGCGGCTACACCTTC. Its translation is CATSDLPGRNSGYTF. The V gene is TRBV24-1, the J gene TRBJ1-2; tentatively, D is TRBD1 (5 bases). The CDR3 covers 15 residues. CDR1 is KGHDR, CDR2 SFDVKD, per germline. Between the trimmed V and J ends, which lost 0 bases and 8 bases, there was a span of 15 bases.

The J gene is TRBJ2-1, the V gene TRBV27; 10 nucleotides align to TRBD2. Trimming cost V 7 bases and J 9 bases; bases outside gene matches: 6. CDR3 length: 13 residues. Germline-derived CDR1 and CDR2 are MNHEY and SMNVEV (reference sequence). The CDR3 DNA reads as TGTGCCAGCACGCTAGCGGGAGCAGGTGAGCAGTTCTTC. Its translation: CASTLAGAGEQFF.

This clone was recorded only once. V usage is TRBV28 and J usage is TRBJ2-4, with 9 bases aligning to TRBD1. CDR3 length equals 16 residues. The V gene's germline CDR1 is MDHEN and CDR2 SYDVKM. V lost 2 bases to trimming and J lost 6 bases; unmatched junction nucleotides: 8. CDR3 region: CASSLGGTGRGNIQYF. CDR3 sequence (DNA): TGTGCCAGCAGTTTAGGGGGGACAGGGAGGGGAAACATTCAGTACTTC.

The chain couples TRBV27 to TRBJ2-2, with D perhaps matching TRBD1 (5 bases). This CDR3 has 14 residues. CDR1 and CDR2 (germline): MNHEY, SMNVEV (reference sequence). V lost 10 bases and J 1 base, leaving 13 bases between the germline ends. The CDR3 spells CATESTGNTGELFF. Here the CDR3 DNA reads TGTGCCACCGAGTCCACAGGGAACACCGGGGAGCTGTTTTTT.

V usage is TRBV4-2 and J usage is TRBJ2-5; 10 nucleotides line up with TRBD2. This CDR3 contains 14 residues. In germline, CDR1 is LGHNA, CDR2 YNFKEQ. V lost 1 base and J lost 4; bases outside the gene matches: 0. The CDR3 here is CASSQGLAGETQYF. The CDR3 region has the DNA TGTGCCAGCAGCCAAGGACTAGCGGGAGAGACCCAGTACTTC.

The chain links TRBV10-3 to TRBJ2-5, with D possibly matching TRBD1 (6 bases). The CDR3 extends over 13 amino acids. V dropped 8 bases and J dropped 6 bases, with 16 bases sitting between them. Germline CDR1 ENHRY, CDR2 SYGVKD. CDR3: CAILDITGKTQYF. CDR3 DNA sequence: TGTGCCATCCTTGACATTACAGGGAAGACCCAGTACTTC.

The gene calls are TRBV5-1 and TRBJ1-2; D perhaps matches TRBD1 (6 bases). The CDR3 sequence is 17 residues long. Trimming took off 0 bases at V and 9 bases at J, with 24 bases between the two ends. Germline CDR1 is SGHRS and CDR2 is YFSETQ. The CDR3 DNA follows: TGCGCCAGCAGCTTGGTCGGCCCAGGGGTGGTGGCGGAGAGCTACACCTTC. This encodes CASSLVGPGVVAESYTF.

With respect to this clone: The sample holds other DNA sequences that translate to the same CDR3. The rearrangement links TRBV30 to TRBJ1-1; weak D call: TRBD1 (5 bases). From germline, CDR1 is GTSNPN and CDR2 SVGIG (reference sequence). Trimming stripped 0 bases from V and 8 bases from J, with 7 bases between. CDR3 size: 11 residues. The CDR3 is CAWSVSGEAFF. The CDR3 DNA reads TGTGCCTGGAGTGTATCAGGGGAAGCTTTCTTT.